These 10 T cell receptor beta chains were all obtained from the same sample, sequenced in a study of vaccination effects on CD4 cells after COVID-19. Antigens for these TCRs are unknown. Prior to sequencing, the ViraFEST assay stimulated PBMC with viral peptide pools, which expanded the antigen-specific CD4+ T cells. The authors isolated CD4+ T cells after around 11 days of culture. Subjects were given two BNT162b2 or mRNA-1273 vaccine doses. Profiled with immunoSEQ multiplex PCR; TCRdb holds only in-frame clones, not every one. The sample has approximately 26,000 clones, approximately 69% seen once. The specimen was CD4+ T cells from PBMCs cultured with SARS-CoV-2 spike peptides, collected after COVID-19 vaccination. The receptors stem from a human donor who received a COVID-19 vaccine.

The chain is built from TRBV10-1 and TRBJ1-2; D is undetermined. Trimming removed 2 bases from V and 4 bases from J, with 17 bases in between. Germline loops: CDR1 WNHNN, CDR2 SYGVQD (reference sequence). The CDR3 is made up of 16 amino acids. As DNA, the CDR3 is TGCGCCAGCAGTGAGGTTGGGGATCCCCCCGCCTATGGCTACACCTTC. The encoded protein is CASSEVGDPPAYGYTF.

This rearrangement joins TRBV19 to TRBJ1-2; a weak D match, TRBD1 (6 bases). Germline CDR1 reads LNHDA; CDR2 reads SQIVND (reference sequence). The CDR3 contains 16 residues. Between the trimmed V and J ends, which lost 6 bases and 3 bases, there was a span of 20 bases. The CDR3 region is CASRGTTNLYYYGYTF. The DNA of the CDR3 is TGTGCCAGTAGAGGGACAACCAACCTCTACTACTATGGCTACACCTTC.

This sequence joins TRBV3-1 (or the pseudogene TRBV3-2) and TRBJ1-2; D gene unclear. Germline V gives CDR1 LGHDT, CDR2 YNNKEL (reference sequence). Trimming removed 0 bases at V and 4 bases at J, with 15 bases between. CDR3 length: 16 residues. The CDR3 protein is CASSQDLSNTFYGYTF. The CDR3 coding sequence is TGTGCCAGCAGCCAAGATTTGAGCAACACCTTCTATGGCTACACCTTC.

CDR3 amino acids: CASSQEFGGTDTQYF. The CDR3 bases are TGTGCCAGCAGCCAAGAATTCGGGGGCACAGATACGCAGTATTTT. V is TRBV4-2 and J is TRBJ2-3, with D perhaps matching TRBD2 (5 bases). With 0 bases removed from V and 1 base from J, the gap between germline ends came to 8 bases. The CDR3 has 15 amino acids. CDR1 is LGHNA and CDR2 is YNFKEQ in the germline V gene.

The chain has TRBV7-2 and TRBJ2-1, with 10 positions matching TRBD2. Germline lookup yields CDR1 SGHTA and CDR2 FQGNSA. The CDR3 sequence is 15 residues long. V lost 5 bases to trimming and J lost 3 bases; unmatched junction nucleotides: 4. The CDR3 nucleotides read TGTGCCAGCAGCCTTACTAGCGGGGACTACAATGAGCAGTTCTTC. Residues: CASSLTSGDYNEQFF.

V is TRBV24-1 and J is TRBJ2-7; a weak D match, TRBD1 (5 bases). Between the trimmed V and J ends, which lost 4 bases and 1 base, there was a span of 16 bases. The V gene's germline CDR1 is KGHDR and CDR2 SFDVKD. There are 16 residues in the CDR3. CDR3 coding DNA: TGTGCCACCAGTGACTCATGGACAAATCCTTCCTACGAGCAGTACTTC. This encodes CATSDSWTNPSYEQYF.

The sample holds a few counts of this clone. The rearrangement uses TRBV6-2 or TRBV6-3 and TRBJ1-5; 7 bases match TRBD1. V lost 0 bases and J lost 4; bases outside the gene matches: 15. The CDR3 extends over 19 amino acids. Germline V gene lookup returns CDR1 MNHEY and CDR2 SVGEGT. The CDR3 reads CASSYSRDSFGAANQPQHF. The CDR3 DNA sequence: TGTGCCAGCAGTTACTCCCGGGACAGTTTTGGGGCCGCTAATCAGCCCCAGCATTTT.

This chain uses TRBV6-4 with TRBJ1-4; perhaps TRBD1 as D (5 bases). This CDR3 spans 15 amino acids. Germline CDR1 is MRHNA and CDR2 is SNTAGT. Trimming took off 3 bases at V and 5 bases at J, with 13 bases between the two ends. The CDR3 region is CASSESGTGNEKLFF. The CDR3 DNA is TGTGCCAGCAGTGAGTCGGGGACGGGGAATGAAAAACTGTTTTTT.

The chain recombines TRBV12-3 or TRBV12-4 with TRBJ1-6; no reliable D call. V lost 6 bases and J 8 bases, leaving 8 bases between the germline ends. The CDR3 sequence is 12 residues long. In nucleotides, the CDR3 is TGTGCCAGCAGGGTGTCCGATTCACCCCTCCACTTT. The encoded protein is CASRVSDSPLHF.

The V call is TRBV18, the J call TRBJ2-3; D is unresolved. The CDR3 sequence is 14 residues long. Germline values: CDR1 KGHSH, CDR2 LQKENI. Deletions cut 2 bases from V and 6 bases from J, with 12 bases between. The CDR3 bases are TGTGCCAGCTCACCAGAGGTGGGGTCGGATACGCAGTATTTT. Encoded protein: CASSPEVGSDTQYF.